The 27 T cell receptor beta chains listed next were all sequenced from one sample in a study of cytomegalovirus exposure and HLA in healthy donors. The PCR contained 60 Vbeta and 13 Jbeta primers. Some clones are missing from TCRdb's copy, which holds only in-frame ones; the method was immunoSEQ multiplex PCR. The table includes about 98,000 clones, around 75% detected once. The sample was PBMCs. Receptor source: a young man in good health and CMV-seropositive.

This clone has more than one count but fewer than ten. The J gene is TRBJ1-2, the V gene TRBV30; a weak D match, TRBD1 (5 bases). Trimming took off 0 bases at V and 4 bases at J, with 12 bases between the two ends. The CDR3 sequence is 14 residues long. Looked up from germline, CDR1 is GTSNPN and CDR2 is SVGIG (reference sequence). Written as DNA, the CDR3 is TGTGCCTGGAGTGTAATTGGAGGGACCTATGGCTACACCTTC. Protein sequence: CAWSVIGGTYGYTF.

This chain connects TRBV5-1 to TRBJ2-3, with D tentatively TRBD1 (6 bases). From germline, CDR1 is SGHRS and CDR2 YFSETQ. The length of the CDR3 is 15 residues. Trimming stripped 0 bases from V and 2 bases from J, with 10 bases between. This chain's CDR3 is CASSLGGTPTDTQYF. The CDR3 DNA sequence: TGCGCCAGCAGCTTGGGTGGGACACCCACAGATACGCAGTATTTT.

This clone has just a few counts. CDR3 DNA sequence: TGCGCCAGCAGCTTGATTACGGGGAAAGTTTCACCCCTCCACTTT. It yields the protein CASSLITGKVSPLHF. The chain joins TRBV5-1 to TRBJ1-6; D is undetermined. V gave up 1 base and J gave up 9 bases, with 14 bases separating them. The CDR3 consists of 15 residues. CDR1 and CDR2 (germline): SGHRS, YFSETQ. Full variable domain (outside the CDR3, taken from reference TRBV5-1 and TRBJ1-6): KAGVTQTPRYLIKTRGQQVTLSCSPISGHRSVSWYQQTPGQGLQFLFEYFSETQRNKGNFPGRFSGRQFSNSRSEMNVSTLELGDSALYLCASSLITGKVSPLHFGNGTRLTVT.

In its sample, this clone was seen once. This rearrangement joins TRBV29-1 to TRBJ2-5, with TRBD1 matching over 8 bases. Matching the DNA end better, TRBJ2-7 makes the J call doubtful. The CDR3 extends over 15 amino acids. Germline V gene lookup returns CDR1 SQVTM and CDR2 ANQGSEA. Here the CDR3 DNA reads TGCAGCGTTGATTTGTGGACAGGGATCTCCTACGAGCAGTACTTC. This codes for CSVDLWTGISYEQYF.

This clone is a singleton in its sample. The chain employs TRBV4-1 and TRBJ2-7; 9 positions agree with TRBD2. Trimming removed 0 bases from V and 2 bases from J; junction bases left unmatched: 8. This CDR3 is built from 17 residues. Germline CDR1 and CDR2: MGHRA and YSYEKL. CDR3 region: CASSQDVGAGGPYEQYF. For the CDR3, the DNA is TGCGCCAGCAGCCAAGACGTGGGAGCGGGGGGCCCCTACGAGCAGTACTTC.

The chain is built from TRBV28 and TRBJ2-3, with D tentatively TRBD1 (6 bases). Deletions cut 10 bases from V and 0 bases from J, with 11 bases between. CDR1 MDHEN and CDR2 SYDVKM come from the germline V gene. The CDR3 runs 13 residues. The CDR3 loop is CAIRDTSTDTQYF. The DNA of the CDR3 is TGTGCCATCCGGGACACTAGCACAGATACGCAGTATTTT.

CDR3 sequence: CASSLTLPTGELFF. The CDR3 DNA sequence: TGTGCCAGCAGCCTGACTTTGCCGACCGGGGAGCTGTTTTTT. V and J are TRBV5-8 and TRBJ2-2; D is ambiguous. Germline values: CDR1 SGHTS, CDR2 YDEGEE. The CDR3 length is 14 residues. Trimming removed 4 bases at V and 5 bases at J, with 12 bases between.

The V gene is TRBV28, the J gene TRBJ2-7; a possible D gene is TRBD2 (7 bases). V lost 5 bases and J 2 bases, leaving 16 bases between the germline ends. CDR3 size: 15 residues. The germline V gene encodes CDR1 MDHEN and CDR2 SYDVKM. The CDR3 region is CASSVPRGGTYEQYF. In DNA form, the CDR3 reads TGTGCCAGCAGTGTACCCAGGGGAGGGACCTACGAGCAGTACTTC.

The rearrangement uses TRBV27 and TRBJ2-7; tentative D call: TRBD1 (6 bases). Germline values: CDR1 MNHEY, CDR2 SMNVEV (reference sequence). The CDR3 sequence is 15 residues long. V shed 0 bases and J shed 2 bases, with 11 bases lying between them. CDR3 bases: TGTGCCAGCAGTTTATCACAGGGTGTCCCCTACGAGCAGTACTTC. Encoded protein: CASSLSQGVPYEQYF.

J is TRBJ2-1 and V is TRBV10-2; 12 bases line up with TRBD2. Germline assignment: CDR1 WSHSY and CDR2 SAAADI. The trim removed 8 bases at V and 6 bases at J, leaving 8 bases unmatched. The CDR3 totals 15 residues. CDR3 nucleotides: TGCGCCAGCGAACTACTAGCGGGGGGCGTCAATGAGCAGTTCTTC. Its protein product is CASELLAGGVNEQFF.

The J gene is TRBJ2-1, the V gene TRBV6-1, with TRBD2 matching over 11 bases. Germline V gives CDR1 MNHNS, CDR2 SASEGT. Losses at the gene ends were 8 bases for V and 4 bases for J; bases not matched to a gene: 7. The CDR3 is 15 residues long. The CDR3 protein is CASFPASGGYNEQFF. The CDR3 DNA is TGTGCCAGCTTCCCCGCTAGCGGGGGGTACAATGAGCAGTTCTTC.

The rearrangement joins TRBV18 to TRBJ1-2, with 8 positions matching TRBD1. There are 15 residues in the CDR3. With V trimmed by 2 bases and J by 3 bases, 5 bases remained unmatched. Germline loops: CDR1 KGHSH, CDR2 LQKENI. The CDR3: CASSPSGGRDYGYTF. DNA for the CDR3: TGTGCCAGCTCACCATCAGGGGGCAGGGACTATGGCTACACCTTC.

V gene TRBV7-9 combines with J gene TRBJ1-1; D remains unclear. The CDR3 totals 14 residues. Germline V CDR1 and CDR2: SEHNR, FQNEAQ (reference sequence). Trimming took 5 bases from V and 3 from J, leaving 13 bases between them. In DNA, the CDR3 is TGTGCCAGCAGCCCAGTGGTATTGGACACTGAAGCTTTCTTT. It codes for CASSPVVLDTEAFF.

V gene TRBV19 combines with J gene TRBJ1-2, with TRBD1 matching 8 bases. V shed 6 bases and J 3 bases; nucleotides not matched to a gene: 3. This CDR3 spans 13 amino acids. Germline V gene sequence: CDR1 LNHDA, CDR2 SQIVND (reference sequence). This chain's CDR3 is CASRDRVDYGYTF. The CDR3 DNA reads as TGTGCCAGTAGGGACAGGGTGGACTATGGCTACACCTTC. Full variable domain (remainder filled in from reference TRBV19 and TRBJ1-2): DGGITQSPKYLFRKEGQNVTLSCEQNLNHDAMYWYRQDPGQGLRLIYYSQIVNDFQKGDIAEGYSVSREKKESFPLTVTSAQKNPTAFYLCASRDRVDYGYTFGSGTRLTVV.

The chain employs TRBV6-5 and TRBJ1-6; D remains ambiguous. There are 15 residues in the CDR3. Trimming stripped 5 bases from V and 2 bases from J, with 10 bases between. Germline CDR1 reads MNHEY; CDR2 reads SVGAGI. CDR3 nucleotide sequence: TGTGCCAGCAGTCGAGGGCTTGCCTATAATTCACCCCTCCACTTT. Amino acids: CASSRGLAYNSPLHF.

The chain has TRBV9 and TRBJ1-1, with D perhaps TRBD1 (5 bases). Germline V gene data show CDR1 as SGDLS and CDR2 as YYNGEE. The CDR3 totals 15 residues. The V end lost 0 bases, the J end lost 5 bases, and 14 bases lay between the germline ends. The CDR3 bases are TGTGCCAGCAGCGTAGGTCAGGGCTGGGTAACTGAAGCTTTCTTT. Protein sequence: CASSVGQGWVTEAFF. The entire variable domain, with the rest obtained from reference TRBV9 and TRBJ1-1, is as follows: DSGVTQTPKHLITATGQRVTLRCSPRSGDLSVYWYQQSLDQGLQFLIQYYNGEERAKGNILERFSAQQFPDLHSELNLSSLELGDSALYFCASSVGQGWVTEAFFGQGTRLTVV.

This clone was seen a few times. J is TRBJ1-2 and V is TRBV2; no definite D call. The germline V and J ends were trimmed by 9 bases and 0 bases, with 11 bases remaining between them. Germline assignment: CDR1 SNHLY and CDR2 FYNNEI. CDR3 size: 13 residues. CDR3 sequence (DNA): TGTGCCAGATCCCAGACATCTAACTATGGCTACACCTTC. It translates to CARSQTSNYGYTF.

This clone was counted a few times. The chain has TRBV19 and TRBJ1-4; D is unresolved. Germline V lookup: CDR1 LNHDA, CDR2 SQIVND (reference sequence). V was cut by 7 bases and J by 0 bases, with 12 bases left in between. The CDR3 runs to 15 residues. The CDR3, as DNA: TGTGCCAGTACTAGTGGCCTCGCAACTAATGAAAAACTGTTTTTT. Its translation is CASTSGLATNEKLFF.

The rearrangement uses TRBV7-9 and TRBJ2-5; 8 bases fit TRBD1. Germline V gives CDR1 SEHNR, CDR2 FQNEAQ (reference sequence). V lost 1 base and J lost 6; bases outside the gene matches: 7. The CDR3 totals 15 residues. The CDR3: CASSLVGRGPQTQYF. The CDR3 nucleotides are TGTGCCAGCAGCTTAGTAGGCAGGGGGCCCCAGACCCAGTACTTC.

This clone was recorded a few times. The rearrangement links TRBV6-5 to TRBJ1-1; D remains unclear. From germline, CDR1 is MNHEY and CDR2 SVGAGI. The CDR3 sequence is 14 residues long. Trimming stripped 6 bases from V and 5 bases from J, with 16 bases between. The chain's CDR3 is CASSPAGRKTEAFF. The CDR3 nucleotides read TGTGCCAGCAGCCCTGCTGGGAGGAAAACTGAAGCTTTCTTT.

This clone was detected a few times. The chain is built from TRBV11-2 and TRBJ1-3, with D possibly being TRBD1 (5 bases). V was trimmed by 3 bases and J by 0 bases, leaving 12 bases between them. The CDR3 spans 16 residues. Looked up from germline, CDR1 is SGHAT and CDR2 is FQNNGV. CDR3 sequence reads: CASSLLGPASGNTIYF. The CDR3 nucleotides are TGTGCCAGCAGCTTGCTGGGGCCGGCCTCTGGAAACACCATATATTTT. Drawing the rest from reference TRBV11-2 and TRBJ1-3, the complete variable domain is EAGVAQSPRYKIIEKRQSVAFWCNPISGHATLYWYQQILGQGPKLLIQFQNNGVVDDSQLPKDRFSAERLKGVDSTLKIQPAKLEDSAVYLCASSLLGPASGNTIYFGEGSWLTVV.

The rearrangement links TRBV28 to TRBJ2-1; no definite D call. Germline values: CDR1 MDHEN, CDR2 SYDVKM. Deletions cut 6 bases from V and 6 bases from J, with 12 bases between. This CDR3 comprises 13 residues. The CDR3 protein is CASSPLDFNEQFF. The CDR3 region has the DNA TGTGCCAGCAGCCCCCTAGACTTCAATGAGCAGTTCTTC.

This chain links TRBV28 with TRBJ2-5, with a possible D match to TRBD2 (6 bases). The CDR3 has 15 amino acids. CDR1 MDHEN and CDR2 SYDVKM come from the germline V gene. V gave up 6 bases and J gave up 5 bases, with 19 bases separating them. The CDR3 region has the DNA TGTGCCAGCAGCCCCCCTTTCGCGGGGTTGGAGACCCAGTACTTC. Its translation: CASSPPFAGLETQYF.

The rearrangement uses TRBV2 and TRBJ2-1; TRBD2 agrees at 8 bases. The length of the CDR3 is 14 residues. J lost 5 bases, V lost 6 bases, and 6 bases had no gene match. From germline, CDR1 is SNHLY and CDR2 FYNNEI. CDR3 residues: CASSWRGANNEQFF. CDR3 DNA sequence: TGTGCCAGCAGCTGGCGGGGGGCGAACAATGAGCAGTTCTTC.

This sequence joins TRBV6-1 and TRBJ1-4; D not certain. Per germline, CDR1 MNHNS and CDR2 SASEGT. The CDR3 runs to 13 residues. V was cut by 1 base and J by 7 bases, with 7 bases left in between. The CDR3 DNA follows: TGTGCCAGCAGTGAAGGGGAGAGTGAAAAACTGTTTTTT. Translation gives CASSEGESEKLFF.

The chain uses TRBV7-9 and TRBJ1-5, with TRBD1 identical over 8 bases. The V segment lost 5 bases and the J segment 7 bases; nucleotides outside the gene matches: 10. Germline V gives CDR1 SEHNR, CDR2 FQNEAQ (reference sequence). The CDR3 loop spans 15 amino acids. The CDR3 loop reads CASSRGTGTRQPQHF. CDR3 nucleotide sequence: TGTGCCAGCAGCCGCGGGACAGGTACTCGACAGCCCCAGCATTTT.

The chain uses TRBV2 and TRBJ2-7; 10 nucleotides line up with TRBD1. V trimming: 6 bases; J trimming: 2 bases; junction bases outside the gene matches: 7. The CDR3 consists of 15 residues. The germline gives CDR1 SNHLY, CDR2 FYNNEI. This CDR3 reads CASRGTGTGAYEQYF. CDR3 nucleotides: TGTGCCAGCAGGGGTACCGGGACAGGGGCCTACGAGCAGTACTTC. The full variable domain, with the rest looked up from reference TRBV2 and TRBJ2-7, is EPEVTQTPSHQVTQMGQEVILRCVPISNHLYFYWYRQILGQKVEFLVSFYNNEISEKSEIFDDQFSVERPDGSNFTLKIRSTKLEDSAMYFCASRGTGTGAYEQYFGPGTRLTVT.